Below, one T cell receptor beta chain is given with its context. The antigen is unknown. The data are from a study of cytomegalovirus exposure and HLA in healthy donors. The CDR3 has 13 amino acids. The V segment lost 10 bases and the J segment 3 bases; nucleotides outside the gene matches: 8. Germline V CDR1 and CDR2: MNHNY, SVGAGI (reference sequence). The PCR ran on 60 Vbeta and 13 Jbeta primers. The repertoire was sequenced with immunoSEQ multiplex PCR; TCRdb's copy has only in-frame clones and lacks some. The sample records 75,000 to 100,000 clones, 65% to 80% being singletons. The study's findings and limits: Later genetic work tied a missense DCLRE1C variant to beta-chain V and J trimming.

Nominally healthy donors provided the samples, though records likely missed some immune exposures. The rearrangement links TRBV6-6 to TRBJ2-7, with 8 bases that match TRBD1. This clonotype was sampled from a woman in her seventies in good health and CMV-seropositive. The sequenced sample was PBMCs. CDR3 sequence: CAILQGENYEQYF. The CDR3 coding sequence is TGTGCCATCCTACAGGGGGAAAACTACGAGCAGTACTTC.